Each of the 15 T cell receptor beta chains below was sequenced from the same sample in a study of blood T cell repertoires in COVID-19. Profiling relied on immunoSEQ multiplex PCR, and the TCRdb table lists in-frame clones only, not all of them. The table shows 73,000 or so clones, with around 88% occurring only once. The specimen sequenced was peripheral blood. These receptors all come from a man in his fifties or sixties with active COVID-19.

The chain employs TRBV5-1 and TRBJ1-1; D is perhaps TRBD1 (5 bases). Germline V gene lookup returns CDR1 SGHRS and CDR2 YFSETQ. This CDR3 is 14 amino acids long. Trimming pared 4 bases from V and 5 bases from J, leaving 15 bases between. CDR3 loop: CASSAKTEMTEAFF. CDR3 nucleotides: TGCGCCAGCAGCGCGAAGACAGAGATGACTGAAGCTTTCTTT.

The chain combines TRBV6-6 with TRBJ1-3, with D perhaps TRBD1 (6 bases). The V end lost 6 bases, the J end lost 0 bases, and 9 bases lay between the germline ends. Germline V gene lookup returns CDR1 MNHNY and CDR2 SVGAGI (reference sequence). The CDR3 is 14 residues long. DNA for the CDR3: TGTGCCAGCAGGCTAGGGGGCTCTGGAAACACCATATATTTT. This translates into CASRLGGSGNTIYF.

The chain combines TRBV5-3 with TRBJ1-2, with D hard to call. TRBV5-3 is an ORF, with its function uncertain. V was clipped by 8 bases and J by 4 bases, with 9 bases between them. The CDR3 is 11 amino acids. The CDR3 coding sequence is TGTGCCAGTCCGTTCGGCTATGGCTACACCTTC. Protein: CASPFGYGYTF.

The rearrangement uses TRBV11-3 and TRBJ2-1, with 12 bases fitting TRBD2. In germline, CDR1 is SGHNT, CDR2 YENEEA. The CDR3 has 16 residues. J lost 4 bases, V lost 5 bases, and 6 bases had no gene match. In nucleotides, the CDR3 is TGTGCCAGCAGCGACCTAGCGGGGGGGTTTTACAATGAGCAGTTCTTC. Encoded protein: CASSDLAGGFYNEQFF.

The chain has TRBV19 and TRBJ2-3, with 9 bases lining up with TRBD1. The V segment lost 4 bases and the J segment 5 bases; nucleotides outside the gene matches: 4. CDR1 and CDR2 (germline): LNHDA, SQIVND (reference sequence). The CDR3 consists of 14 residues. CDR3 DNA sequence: TGTGCCAGTAGTACGGGACAGGGCGTAGATACGCAGTATTTT. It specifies CASSTGQGVDTQYF.

The CDR3 bases are TGCGCCAGCAGCTGGGGGACAGCTTCCCAAGAGACCCAGTACTTC. It specifies CASSWGTASQETQYF. The chain couples TRBV5-1 to TRBJ2-5; TRBD1 matches 7 bases. The CDR3 consists of 15 residues. The trim removed 3 bases at V and 1 base at J, leaving 6 bases unmatched. Per the germline V gene, CDR1 is SGHRS and CDR2 is YFSETQ. Supplemented by reference TRBV5-1 and TRBJ2-5, the full variable domain reads KAGVTQTPRYLIKTRGQQVTLSCSPISGHRSVSWYQQTPGQGLQFLFEYFSETQRNKGNFPGRFSGRQFSNSRSEMNVSTLELGDSALYLCASSWGTASQETQYFGPGTRLLVL.

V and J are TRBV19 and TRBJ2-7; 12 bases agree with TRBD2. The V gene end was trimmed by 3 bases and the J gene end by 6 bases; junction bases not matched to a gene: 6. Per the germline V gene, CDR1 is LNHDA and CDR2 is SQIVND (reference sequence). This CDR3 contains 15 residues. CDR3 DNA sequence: TGTGCCAGTAGTATGCCGGGACTAGCGGGTGGCGAGCAGTACTTC. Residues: CASSMPGLAGGEQYF.

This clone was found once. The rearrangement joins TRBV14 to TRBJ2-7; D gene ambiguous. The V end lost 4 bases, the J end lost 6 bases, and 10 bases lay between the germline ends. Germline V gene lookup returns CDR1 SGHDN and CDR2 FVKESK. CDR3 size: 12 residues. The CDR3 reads CASSPQVGEQYF. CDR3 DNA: TGTGCCAGCAGCCCCCAGGTGGGCGAGCAGTACTTC.

The CDR3 DNA follows: TGTGCCAGCAGCTCTAAGGCTCCGGGACAGGGCAAGCCCCAGCATTTT. The encoded protein is CASSSKAPGQGKPQHF. J is TRBJ1-5 and V is TRBV7-9; 9 nucleotides agree with TRBD1. The germline gives CDR1 SEHNR, CDR2 FQNEAQ (reference sequence). This CDR3 is 16 amino acids long. V shed 4 bases, J shed 8 bases, and the junction held 12 bases outside the gene matches.

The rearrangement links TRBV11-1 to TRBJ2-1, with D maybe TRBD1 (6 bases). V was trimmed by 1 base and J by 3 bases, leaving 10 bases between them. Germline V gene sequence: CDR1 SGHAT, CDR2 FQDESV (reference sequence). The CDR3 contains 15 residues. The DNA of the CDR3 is TGTGCCAGCAGCTTAGAACAGGGAAACTACAATGAGCAGTTCTTC. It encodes CASSLEQGNYNEQFF.

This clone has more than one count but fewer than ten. CDR3 nucleotides: TGTGCCTGGGGAGGCAGGGTTTGGCAGGCTAATGAAAAACTGTTTTTT. Protein sequence: CAWGGRVWQANEKLFF. The chain links TRBV30 to TRBJ1-4; D is possibly TRBD1 (5 bases). The V gene's germline CDR1 is GTSNPN and CDR2 SVGIG (reference sequence). V was cut by 5 bases and J by 3 bases, with 19 bases left in between. The CDR3 is 16 amino acids.

The CDR3 here is CASGQAARNYGYTF. The CDR3 DNA reads as TGTGCCAGCGGCCAGGCTGCCCGTAACTATGGCTACACCTTC. The rearrangement links TRBV6-5 to TRBJ1-2; D not resolved. The germline CDR1 and CDR2 sequences are MNHEY and SVGAGI. V dropped 8 bases and J dropped 1 base, with 14 bases sitting between them. This CDR3 comprises 14 residues.

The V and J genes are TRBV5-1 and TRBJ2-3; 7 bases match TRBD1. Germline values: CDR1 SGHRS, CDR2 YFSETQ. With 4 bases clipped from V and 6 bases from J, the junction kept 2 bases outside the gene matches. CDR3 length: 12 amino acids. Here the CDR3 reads CASSLQGDTQYF. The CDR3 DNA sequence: TGCGCCAGCAGCCTACAGGGGGATACGCAGTATTTT.

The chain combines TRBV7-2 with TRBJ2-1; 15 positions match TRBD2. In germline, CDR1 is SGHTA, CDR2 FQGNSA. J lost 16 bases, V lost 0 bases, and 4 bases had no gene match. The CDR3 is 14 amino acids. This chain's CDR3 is CASSLAGLAGGLFF. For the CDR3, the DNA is TGTGCCAGCAGCTTAGCCGGACTAGCGGGGGGGCTATTCTTC.

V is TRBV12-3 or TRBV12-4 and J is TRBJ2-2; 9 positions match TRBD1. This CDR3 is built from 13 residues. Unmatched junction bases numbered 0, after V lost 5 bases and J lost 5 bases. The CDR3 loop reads CASSGQGTGELFF. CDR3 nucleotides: TGTGCCAGCAGTGGACAGGGGACCGGGGAGCTGTTTTTT.